The 11 T cell receptor beta chains below all came from one sample that was sequenced in a study of T cells after somatic rescue of genetic block. Sequencing was performed with immunoSEQ multiplex PCR; in TCRdb, only in-frame clones are kept and a portion is missing. Here the sample spans tens of thousands of clones, about nine tenths being singletons. Sequencing input: peripheral blood mononuclear cells (PBMCs). The receptor source for this set is a man younger than 45.

V gene TRBV19 combines with J gene TRBJ1-5; D remains unclear. The CDR3 is made up of 15 amino acids. V was shortened by 3 bases and J by 7 bases, with 16 bases between the two germline ends. Germline V lookup: CDR1 LNHDA, CDR2 SQIVND (reference sequence). The CDR3 spells CASSIGVSGRQPQHF. The CDR3 coding sequence is TGTGCCAGTAGTATCGGTGTCAGTGGAAGGCAGCCCCAGCATTTT.

V is TRBV6-5 and J is TRBJ2-1; weak D call: TRBD2 (5 bases). The V and J ends lost 2 bases and 0 bases respectively, with 11 bases between them. CDR1 is MNHEY and CDR2 is SVGAGI in the germline V gene. This CDR3 comprises 16 residues. CDR3 DNA: TGTGCCAGCAGTTACAAGTGGAGGAGCTCCTACAATGAGCAGTTCTTC. It is translated as CASSYKWRSSYNEQFF.

This sequence joins TRBV6-5 and TRBJ2-5; 10 nucleotides line up with TRBD2. The CDR3 runs to 15 residues. Trimming took 6 bases from V and 4 from J; bases not matched to a gene: 8. CDR1 and CDR2 (germline): MNHEY, SVGAGI. CDR3 residues: CASSRKREGLETQYF. In nucleotides, the CDR3 is TGTGCCAGCAGCCGGAAGCGGGAGGGCCTAGAGACCCAGTACTTC.

This chain uses TRBV18 with TRBJ2-2, with TRBD1 matching 8 bases. After removal of 3 bases from V and 0 bases from J, the junction contained 3 bases not matched to a gene. CDR1 and CDR2 (germline): KGHSH, LQKENI. This CDR3 has 16 residues. DNA of the CDR3: TGTGCCAGCTCACCCGGACAGGGACCGAACACCGGGGAGCTGTTTTTT. This translates into CASSPGQGPNTGELFF. The full variable domain, rest sourced from reference TRBV18 and TRBJ2-2, is NAGVMQNPRHLVRRRGQEARLRCSPMKGHSHVYWYRQLPEEGLKFMVYLQKENIIDESGMPKERFSAEFPKEGPSILRIQQVVRGDSAAYFCASSPGQGPNTGELFFGEGSRLTVL.

The chain has TRBV4-1 and TRBJ2-7; D is possibly TRBD2 (6 bases). V was shortened by 1 base and J by 2 bases, with 18 bases between the two germline ends. The CDR3 has 17 amino acids. Looked up from germline, CDR1 is MGHRA and CDR2 is YSYEKL. The CDR3 loop is CASSQVTGGIFTYEQYF. As DNA, the CDR3 is TGCGCCAGCAGCCAAGTCACCGGGGGAATTTTTACCTACGAGCAGTACTTC.

CDR3 in amino acids: CASSQGGQGNIQYF. In nucleotides, the CDR3 is TGTGCCAGCAGCCAGGGGGGGCAGGGAAACATTCAGTACTTC. V usage is TRBV7-6 and J usage is TRBJ2-4; D possibly matches TRBD1 or TRBD2 (7 bases each). This CDR3 is 14 amino acids long. V was trimmed by 5 bases and J by 6 bases, leaving 14 bases between them. Germline assignment: CDR1 SGHVS and CDR2 FNYEAQ.

The gene calls are TRBV19 and TRBJ1-5, with D possibly TRBD1 on 5 matching bases. V was shortened by 6 bases and J by 5 bases, with 23 bases between the two germline ends. The CDR3 loop spans 17 amino acids. Germline V gene lookup returns CDR1 LNHDA and CDR2 SQIVND (reference sequence). CDR3 DNA sequence: TGTGCCAGTAGACCGCGGGACGGAATAACAATCGATCAGCCCCAGCATTTT. Amino acids: CASRPRDGITIDQPQHF.

This chain links TRBV9 with TRBJ2-7, with 9 bases identical to TRBD1. Germline CDR1 reads SGDLS; CDR2 reads YYNGEE. V lost 4 bases and J lost 2; bases outside the gene matches: 7. CDR3 length equals 15 residues. The CDR3 region has the DNA TGTGCCAGCAGCCCCCGGACAGGGGTGACCTACGAGCAGTACTTC. Protein: CASSPRTGVTYEQYF.

The V gene is TRBV28, the J gene TRBJ1-2; D gene unclear. The V and J ends lost 1 base and 5 bases respectively, with 11 bases between them. The CDR3 is 14 residues long. Germline lookup yields CDR1 MDHEN and CDR2 SYDVKM. This CDR3 is CASSLYQKTYGYTF. CDR3 coding DNA: TGTGCCAGCAGTTTATATCAGAAAACTTATGGCTACACCTTC.

This rearrangement joins TRBV28 to TRBJ2-1; TRBD1 aligns across 8 bases. CDR1 MDHEN and CDR2 SYDVKM come from the germline V gene. This CDR3 region has 14 residues. Losses at the gene ends were 7 bases for V and 2 bases for J; bases not matched to a gene: 4. CDR3 bases: TGTGCCAGCATCGGGACAGGAGCCTACAATGAGCAGTTCTTC. This translates into CASIGTGAYNEQFF.

The genes are TRBV5-4 and TRBJ1-2; D is perhaps TRBD1 (6 bases). Trimming took off 4 bases at V and 4 bases at J, with 14 bases between the two ends. From germline, CDR1 is SGHNT and CDR2 YYREEE (reference sequence). The CDR3 spans 14 residues. The CDR3: CASSKNGQFYGYTF. As DNA, the CDR3 is TGTGCCAGCAGCAAAAACGGACAGTTCTATGGCTACACCTTC. The whole variable domain, filled in from reference TRBV5-4 and TRBJ1-2, reads ETGVTQSPTHLIKTRGQQVTLRCSSQSGHNTVSWYQQALGQGPQFIFQYYREEENGRGNFPPRFSGLQFPNYSSELNVNALELDDSALYLCASSKNGQFYGYTFGSGTRLTVV.